These T cell receptor beta chains were read from a single sample in a study of response to subunit inactivated influenza vaccine. MiXCR, run by TCRdb on the RT-PCR reads, gives a single entry per CDR3 protein. The sample carries about 240,000 distinct CDR3 sequences, roughly an eighth recorded once. Sequenced here: non-naive T cells sorted from PBMCs, sampled around two weeks before vaccination. These receptors were taken from a man in his fifties who received an inactivated influenza vaccine. The CDR3 runs from the conserved cysteine through the conserved F or W. D genes are given only for firm matches. Not every row has a clone size; where given, it reads once, few, many or a size class.

V,J,D,size,CDR3,DNA
TRBV29-1,TRBJ1-2,-,few,CSVREGYTF,TGCAGCGTTCGAGAGGGCTACACCTTC
TRBV2,TRBJ2-1,-,few,CASSEAREVWNEQFF,TGTGCCAGCAGTGAAGCGCGAGAGGTATGGAATGAGCAGTTCTTC
TRBV12-3/TRBV12-4,TRBJ2-3,TRBD2,-,CASSFGLAGVVDTQYF,TGTGCCAGCAGTTTCGGACTAGCGGGGGTTGTAGATACGCAGTATTTT
TRBV20-1,TRBJ2-7,-,-,CSAGGDRDFEQYF,TGCAGTGCTGGTGGAGACAGGGACTTTGAGCAGTACTTC
TRBV5-1,TRBJ2-5,-,few,CASSLGQVVQETQYF,TGCGCCAGCAGCTTGGGGCAGGTCGTACAAGAGACCCAGTACTTC
TRBV4-3,TRBJ2-3,-,many,CASSQNPEVRYTDTQYF,TGCGCCAGCAGCCAGAATCCAGAAGTCCGCTACACAGATACGCAGTATTTT
TRBV20-1,TRBJ2-1,TRBD1,-,CSAGDRGRANEQFF,TGCAGTGCTGGAGACAGGGGTCGGGCCAATGAGCAGTTCTTC
TRBV3-1,TRBJ2-7,-,-,CASSQVHPRYEQYF,TGTGCCAGCAGCCAAGTCCACCCGAGGTACGAGCAGTACTTC
TRBV27,TRBJ2-6,-,-,CASSLSNRANVLTF,TGTGCCAGCAGTTTATCGAACAGGGCCAACGTCCTGACTTTC
TRBV6-1,TRBJ2-7,TRBD1,-,CATSGTVFSYEQYF,TGTGCCACCTCCGGGACAGTGTTCTCCTACGAGCAGTACTTC
TRBV7-9,TRBJ2-3,TRBD2,few,CASSLAGTSGSGDTQYF,TGTGCCAGCAGCTTAGCGGGGACTAGCGGGAGCGGAGATACGCAGTATTTT
TRBV2,TRBJ2-3,-,many,CASSGEGLSTDTQYF,TGTGCCAGCAGTGGAGAAGGCCTCAGCACAGATACGCAGTATTTT
TRBV6-1,TRBJ2-5,-,many,CASSRTQGRETQYF,TGTGCCAGCAGTCGGACCCAAGGTCGGGAGACCCAGTACTTC
TRBV10-3,TRBJ2-1,-,-,CAISVRSSSYNEQFF,TGTGCCATCAGTGTTAGGTCTAGCTCCTACAATGAGCAGTTCTTC
TRBV15,TRBJ2-7,-,-,CATSRAPLGEQYF,TGTGCCACCAGCAGAGCCCCGCTAGGCGAGCAGTACTTC
TRBV6-1,TRBJ2-1,TRBD2,few,CASSVAGANNEQFF,TGTGCCAGCAGCGTAGCGGGAGCGAACAATGAGCAGTTCTTC